This TCR beta chain originates from a study of technical replicates of blood from a handful of donors. V was shortened by 3 bases and J by 3 bases, with 10 bases between the two germline ends. Germline assignment: CDR1 SGHRS and CDR2 YFSETQ. The length of the CDR3 is 14 residues. Some clones are missing from TCRdb's copy, which holds only in-frame ones; the method was immunoSEQ multiplex PCR. Of more than 80,000 clones in the sample, almost 96% are singletons; the top ten hold roughly 0.23%. The chain recombines TRBV5-1 with TRBJ2-1; D call uncertain. The TCR comes from a human donor in good health. The sequencing input was T cells isolated from PBMCs. The CDR3 nucleotides read TGCGCCAGCAGCTCGGTCGGCGGCTACAATGAGCAGTTCTTC. This codes for CASSSVGGYNEQFF.